The following is a T cell receptor beta chain sequence with its context. The germline V gene has CDR1 SGHAT and CDR2 FQDESV (reference sequence). The CDR3 is 15 residues long. V was clipped by 4 bases and J by 1 base, with 13 bases between them. The data were produced by immunoSEQ multiplex PCR, yet TCRdb's version contains in-frame clones alone and is incomplete. The table shows about 170,000 clones, with more than 65% occurring only once. The data belong to a study of blood T cell repertoires in COVID-19. The sequence came from a human donor with acute or convalescent COVID-19. The donor label of this sample is uncertain. Specimen: peripheral blood. The V and J genes are TRBV11-1 and TRBJ1-1; no firm D call. CDR3: CASSSYWTANTEAFF. The CDR3 DNA reads TGTGCCAGCAGCTCTTACTGGACTGCGAACACTGAAGCTTTCTTT.